These 30 T cell receptor beta chains were sequenced from one sample in a study of CD8+CD57+ T cells in acquired aplastic anemia (dated by TCRdb to 2016 to 2018). Patients chosen for sequencing had shown expansion of CD8+CD57+ cells by flow cytometry. The instrument was an Illumina HiSeq 2000. Profiling of TCR beta VDJ combinations and CDR3 sequences used genomic DNA as the template. TCRdb trimmed public reads at Q25 via fastp, called clones via MiXCR and kept in-frame beta chains. CDR3 protein duplicates are merged, each entry listing the most common genes and DNA. Within this sample are about 240,000 distinct CDR3 sequences, with approximately 45% of them counted one time only. Roughly 8% of the sample goes to the ten largest clones. Input material: sorted CD4+, CD8+, or CD8+CD57+ T cells (not recorded which) from PBMCs. These receptor sequences come from a human donor with aplastic anemia.

About this clonotype: A single base separates this from a much larger clone, so it may be a read error. This chain connects TRBV11-3 to TRBJ2-3; perhaps D is TRBD1 or TRBD2 (6 bases each). The CDR3 is made up of 15 amino acids. The ends were cut back, 2 bases at V and 2 bases at J, with 11 bases in the middle. Germline V gene lookup returns CDR1 SGHNT and CDR2 YENEEA. The CDR3 loop reads CASSLIGGPTDTQYF. DNA of the CDR3: TGTGCCAGCAGCTTAATCGGGGGCCCCACAGATACGCAGTATTTT.

The sample holds many counts of this clonotype. The genes are TRBV10-3 and TRBJ2-3; 7 nucleotides agree with TRBD2. V was clipped by 10 bases and J by 6 bases; unmatched bases: 4. Per germline, CDR1 ENHRY and CDR2 SYGVKD. The CDR3 has 11 amino acids. As DNA, the CDR3 is TGTGCCACGTGGACTAGGGATACGCAGTATTTT. Translated, it gives CATWTRDTQYF.

This clonotype was picked up a small number of times. The chain combines TRBV27 with TRBJ2-1; weak D call: TRBD2 (6 bases). In germline, CDR1 is MNHEY, CDR2 SMNVEV (reference sequence). The V gene lost 2 bases and the J gene lost 1 base, with 9 bases spanning the gap. This CDR3 comprises 15 residues. The DNA of the CDR3 is TGTGCCAGCAGTTTAAGTGGGAGGTCCTACAATGAGCAGTTCTTC. Encoded protein: CASSLSGRSYNEQFF.

The chain employs TRBV27 and TRBJ2-1; 10 bases fit TRBD1. This CDR3 comprises 16 residues. J was trimmed by 0 bases and V by 8 bases; bases with no gene match: 7. The germline V gene encodes CDR1 MNHEY and CDR2 SMNVEV (reference sequence). Here the CDR3 reads CASRQGAPSSYNEQFF. The CDR3 region has the DNA TGTGCCAGCCGACAGGGGGCCCCCAGCTCCTACAATGAGCAGTTCTTC.

The chain combines TRBV24-1 with TRBJ2-1; 9 bases agree with TRBD2. The V and J ends lost 4 bases and 4 bases, in that order; junction bases with no gene match: 10. The CDR3 consists of 17 residues. Germline loops: CDR1 KGHDR, CDR2 SFDVKD. CDR3 region: CATSDHPSGTNYNEQFF. The DNA for the CDR3 is TGTGCCACCAGTGACCACCCTAGCGGGACTAATTACAATGAGCAGTTCTTC.

The chain has TRBV13 and TRBJ2-5; D might be TRBD2 (7 bases). The CDR3 consists of 14 residues. Per germline, CDR1 PRHDT and CDR2 FYEKMQ (reference sequence). With 5 bases removed from V and 5 bases from J, the gap between germline ends came to 15 bases. CDR3 nucleotide sequence: TGTGCCAGCAGCCTAAGGGGGGGGGTGGAGACCCAGTACTTC. Encoded protein: CASSLRGGVETQYF.

This clonotype was recorded only once. The V call is TRBV10-3, the J call TRBJ2-1; 8 bases are a match to TRBD1. CDR1 is ENHRY and CDR2 is SYGVKD in the germline V gene. Trimming cost V 11 bases and J 5 bases; bases outside gene matches: 11. This CDR3 comprises 14 residues. The CDR3 coding sequence is TGTGCCTCCCAGGGGGGACAGGCGGACAATGAGCAGTTCTTC. As protein: CASQGGQADNEQFF.

This rearrangement joins TRBV25-1 to TRBJ2-3; TRBD2 matches at 11 bases. V lost 8 bases and J lost 2; bases outside the gene matches: 6. The CDR3 covers 15 residues. Germline V gene data show CDR1 as MGHDK and CDR2 as SYGVNS. The CDR3 DNA sequence: TGTGCCAGCTCCCCGACTAGCGGGGTCACAGATACGCAGTATTTT. Its translation: CASSPTSGVTDTQYF.

The rearrangement uses TRBV11-3 and TRBJ2-2; 10 bases agree with TRBD2. V shed 5 bases, J shed 0 bases, and the junction held 15 bases outside the gene matches. In germline, CDR1 is SGHNT, CDR2 YENEEA. CDR3 length: 20 residues. This CDR3 is CASSPTPAPGLATNTGELFF. CDR3 DNA sequence: TGTGCCAGCAGCCCCACCCCCGCCCCGGGACTAGCGACGAACACCGGGGAGCTGTTTTTT. Based on the CDR3 plus reference TRBV11-3 and TRBJ2-2, the full variable domain is EAGVVQSPRYKIIEKKQPVAFWCNPISGHNTLYWYLQNLGQGPELLIRYENEEAVDDSQLPKDRFSAERLKGVDSTLKIQPAELGDSAVYLCASSPTPAPGLATNTGELFFGEGSRLTVL.

This clonotype was seen at least ten times. The chain employs TRBV11-2 and TRBJ2-3; 11 bases line up with TRBD2. In germline, CDR1 is SGHAT, CDR2 FQNNGV. With 5 bases clipped from V and 7 bases from J, the junction kept 8 bases outside the gene matches. The CDR3 length is 15 residues. The CDR3 loop is CASSGSGGAVNTQYF. The CDR3 nucleotides are TGTGCCAGCAGCGGTAGCGGGGGGGCCGTAAATACGCAGTATTTT. Together with reference TRBV11-2 and TRBJ2-3, the CDR3 gives the full variable domain: EAGVAQSPRYKIIEKRQSVAFWCNPISGHATLYWYQQILGQGPKLLIQFQNNGVVDDSQLPKDRFSAERLKGVDSTLKIQPAKLEDSAVYLCASSGSGGAVNTQYFGPGTRLTVL.

This clonotype appeared once. The CDR3 sequence: CATSDLTYGDTGDRTEAFF. The CDR3, as DNA: TGTGCCACCAGTGATTTGACGTATGGGGACACCGGGGACAGGACGGAAGCTTTCTTT. V is TRBV24-1 and J is TRBJ1-1; the match to TRBD1 covers 8 bases. The germline gives CDR1 KGHDR, CDR2 SFDVKD. V was clipped by 0 bases and J by 8 bases; unmatched bases: 19. The CDR3 runs to 19 residues.

This clonotype was counted at least ten times. The J gene is TRBJ2-7, the V gene TRBV4-3; D not certain. Looked up from germline, CDR1 is LGHNA and CDR2 is YSLEER. V was clipped by 0 bases and J by 0 bases, with 12 bases between them. This CDR3 region has 16 residues. The CDR3 sequence is CASSQDFSVSSYEQYF. Here the CDR3 DNA reads TGCGCCAGCAGCCAAGATTTTTCGGTCTCCTCCTACGAGCAGTACTTC.

The rearrangement uses TRBV7-9 and TRBJ2-7, with 10 bases that match TRBD1. The CDR3 has 14 amino acids. Germline CDR1 is SEHNR and CDR2 is FQNEAQ (reference sequence). V shed 5 bases, J shed 3 bases, and the junction held 4 bases outside the gene matches. CDR3 DNA sequence: TGTGCCAGCAGCCTGGACAGGGGGTACTACGAGCAGTACTTC. This translates into CASSLDRGYYEQYF.

The V and J genes are TRBV7-2 and TRBJ1-6; D remains unclear. This CDR3 is built from 13 residues. V gave up 3 bases and J gave up 10 bases, with 10 bases separating them. The germline V gene encodes CDR1 SGHTA and CDR2 FQGNSA. DNA of the CDR3: TGTGCCAGCAGCTTTAACCTTCAATCACCCCTCCACTTT. It is translated as CASSFNLQSPLHF.

This clonotype was found once. V usage is TRBV19 and J usage is TRBJ2-2, with D perhaps matching TRBD1 (5 bases). This CDR3 contains 14 residues. Germline loops: CDR1 LNHDA, CDR2 SQIVND (reference sequence). Trimming cost V 7 bases and J 5 bases, with 14 bases left between them. CDR3 in amino acids: CASMVQVATGELFF. The CDR3 DNA reads TGTGCCAGTATGGTACAGGTTGCTACCGGGGAGCTGTTTTTT.

This clonotype occurred a few times. The V gene is TRBV7-3, the J gene TRBJ1-6; D is unresolved. V was clipped by 5 bases and J by 3 bases, with 5 bases between them. Germline CDR1 is SGHTA and CDR2 is FQGTGA. This CDR3 is 13 amino acids long. CDR3 in DNA: TGTGCCAGCAGCGACAACTATAATTCACCCCTCCACTTT. Protein product: CASSDNYNSPLHF.

The V and J genes are TRBV27 and TRBJ2-1; 7 bases are shared with TRBD1. The CDR3 runs 15 residues. Trimming at V came to 6 bases and at J to 5 bases, leaving 10 bases not matched to a gene. The germline gives CDR1 MNHEY, CDR2 SMNVEV (reference sequence). The CDR3 protein is CASRGTDFINNEQFF. The CDR3 DNA reads as TGTGCCAGCAGAGGGACAGATTTTATTAACAATGAGCAGTTCTTC.

This clonotype has a count of ten or more. The chain employs TRBV20-1 and TRBJ2-1, with D tentatively TRBD2 (5 bases). The V gene's germline CDR1 is DFQATT and CDR2 SNEGSKA (reference sequence). The V and J ends lost 4 bases and 0 bases respectively, with 13 bases between them. The CDR3 sequence is 15 residues long. The CDR3 nucleotides are TGCAGTGCTACCCTCGGGGATAGCTCCTACAATGAGCAGTTCTTC. The encoded protein is CSATLGDSSYNEQFF.

This clonotype was picked up a small number of times. J is TRBJ1-5 and V is TRBV4-3, with D hard to call. The CDR3 is 17 residues long. Trimming shortened V by 0 bases and J by 2 bases, and 14 bases separated the two germline ends. Germline assignment: CDR1 LGHNA and CDR2 YSLEER. The CDR3 is CASSQDCPGCGNQPQHF. CDR3 DNA sequence: TGCGCCAGCAGCCAAGATTGCCCGGGCTGCGGCAATCAGCCCCAGCATTTT.

This clonotype has ten or more counts. This chain links TRBV19 with TRBJ1-1; TRBD1 is a possible D gene (6 bases). Trimming removed 2 bases from V and 7 bases from J, with 14 bases in between. CDR3 length equals 14 residues. Germline-derived CDR1 and CDR2 are LNHDA and SQIVND (reference sequence). The CDR3 is CASSIRGDWIEAFF. The CDR3 coding sequence is TGTGCCAGTAGTATAAGGGGGGACTGGATTGAAGCTTTCTTT.

This CDR3 reads CASSLAGAHSPLHF. In DNA form, the CDR3 reads TGTGCCAGCAGCTTGGCAGGGGCCCACTCACCCCTCCACTTT. The chain is built from TRBV5-6 and TRBJ1-6, with D tentatively TRBD1 (6 bases). The V and J ends lost 0 bases and 10 bases respectively, with 11 bases between them. The CDR3 extends over 14 amino acids. Per germline, CDR1 SGHDT and CDR2 YYEEEE.

The rearrangement joins TRBV5-1 to TRBJ2-1; no clear D gene. The CDR3 spans 15 residues. V lost 0 bases, J lost 4 bases, and 11 bases lay in between. Germline CDR1 is SGHRS and CDR2 is YFSETQ. The CDR3 coding sequence is TGCGCCAGCAGCTTGGAAGGCAGTAATTACAATGAGCAGTTCTTC. Protein product: CASSLEGSNYNEQFF.

The chain couples TRBV7-4 to TRBJ2-7; 8 bases line up with TRBD2. Losses at the gene ends were 0 bases for V and 2 bases for J; bases not matched to a gene: 3. CDR1 SGHVT and CDR2 SQSDAQ come from the germline V gene. CDR3 size: 15 residues. CDR3 sequence: CASSLASSGPYEQYF. The DNA for the CDR3 is TGTGCCAGCAGCTTAGCGTCTAGCGGGCCCTACGAGCAGTACTTC.

This clonotype appeared a few times. This sequence may be a read error, since a much larger clone differs from it by one base. Likely a read error: the CDR3 ends without its conserved phenylalanine or tryptophan. The genes are TRBV19 and TRBJ1-1, with D hard to call. V was clipped by 0 bases and J by 7 bases, with 6 bases between them. The CDR3 runs 12 residues. Germline assignment: CDR1 LNHDA and CDR2 SQIVND (reference sequence). CDR3 sequence reads: CASSIEPNEAFL. In DNA form, the CDR3 reads TGTGCCAGTAGTATAGAGCCCAATGAAGCTTTCCTT.

This clonotype was found many times. V is TRBV6-2 or TRBV6-3 and J is TRBJ1-6, with TRBD1 as a possible D gene (5 bases). The V and J ends lost 6 bases and 7 bases respectively, with 13 bases between them. Germline V gene data show CDR1 as MNHEY and CDR2 as SVGEGT. CDR3 length equals 14 residues. The CDR3 loop is CASSQQGANSPLHF. CDR3 nucleotides: TGTGCCAGCAGCCAGCAGGGCGCGAATTCACCCCTCCACTTT.

This clonotype has at least ten counts. The chain is built from TRBV4-3 and TRBJ2-6; 7 bases line up with TRBD1. V lost 1 base and J lost 0; bases outside the gene matches: 3. CDR1 and CDR2 from the germline V gene are LGHNA and YSLEER. This CDR3 has 17 amino acids. CDR3 in DNA: TGCGCCAGCAGCCAAGGACAGGGTCGCTCTGGGGCCAACGTCCTGACTTTC. This codes for CASSQGQGRSGANVLTF.

This clonotype was seen a few times. The chain has TRBV6-4 and TRBJ2-1; 7 bases are shared with TRBD2. The CDR3 length is 15 residues. With V trimmed by 3 bases and J by 4 bases, 6 bases remained unmatched. CDR1 is MRHNA and CDR2 is SNTAGT in the germline V gene. The CDR3 DNA reads as TGTGCCAGCAGTGAAGACGGCGGGGGTTACAATGAGCAGTTCTTC. Translating it yields CASSEDGGGYNEQFF.

About this clonotype itself: A read error may produce the germline difference seen at one junction end. V is TRBV7-9 and J is TRBJ1-2, with 9 bases that match TRBD1. This CDR3 region has 14 residues. Germline V gene data show CDR1 as SEHNR and CDR2 as FQNEAQ (reference sequence). The CDR3 spells CASSQEDRGRGYTF. The CDR3 DNA reads TGCGCCAGCAGCCAAGAGGACAGGGGACGGGGCTACACCTTC.

V usage is TRBV29-1 and J usage is TRBJ2-7; D may be TRBD2 (5 bases). Germline CDR1 and CDR2: SQVTM and ANQGSEA. Trimming left V 5 bases short and J 4 bases short, with 18 bases between. There are 14 residues in the CDR3. The CDR3 DNA sequence: TGCAGCGTTATTCTCCGGGGTGTTTTGTACGAGCAGTACTTC. It encodes CSVILRGVLYEQYF.

A remark on this clonotype: This may arise from a read error, as a much more abundant clone is one base away. The gene calls are TRBV28 and TRBJ2-5; TRBD2 aligns across 9 bases. Germline CDR1 is MDHEN and CDR2 is SYDVKM. CDR3 length equals 18 residues. The J segment lost 7 bases and the V segment lost 2 bases, leaving 17 bases of the junction unmatched. The CDR3 nucleotides read TGTGCCAGCAGTTTACCCCCCAATTCGGCGGGAGGGCCGGGGACCCAGTACTTC. Translated, it gives CASSLPPNSAGGPGTQYF.